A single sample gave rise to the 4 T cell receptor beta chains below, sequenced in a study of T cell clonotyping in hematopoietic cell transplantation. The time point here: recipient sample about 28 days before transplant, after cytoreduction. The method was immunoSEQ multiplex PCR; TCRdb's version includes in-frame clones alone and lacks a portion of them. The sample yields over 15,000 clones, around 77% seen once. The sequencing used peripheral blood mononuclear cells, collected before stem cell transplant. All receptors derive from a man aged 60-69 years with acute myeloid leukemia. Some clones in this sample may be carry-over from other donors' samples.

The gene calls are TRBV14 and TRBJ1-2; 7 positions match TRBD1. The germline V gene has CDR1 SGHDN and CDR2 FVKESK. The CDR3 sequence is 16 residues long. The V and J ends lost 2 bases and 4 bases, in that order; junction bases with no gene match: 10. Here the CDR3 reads CASSQFQQGIGYGYTF. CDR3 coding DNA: TGTGCCAGCAGCCAATTTCAACAGGGGATCGGCTATGGCTACACCTTC. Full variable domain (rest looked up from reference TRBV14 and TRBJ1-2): EAGVTQFPSHSVIEKGQTVTLRCDPISGHDNLYWYRRVMGKEIKFLLHFVKESKQDESGMPNNRFLAERTGGTYSTLKVQPAELEDSGVYFCASSQFQQGIGYGYTFGSGTRLTVV.

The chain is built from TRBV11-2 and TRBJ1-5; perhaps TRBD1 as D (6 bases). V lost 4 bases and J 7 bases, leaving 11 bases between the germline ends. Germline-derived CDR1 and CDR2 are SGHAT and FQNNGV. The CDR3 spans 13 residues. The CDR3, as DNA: TGTGCCAGCAGCTCGGGGGGGGGCCAGCCCCAGCATTTT. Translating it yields CASSSGGGQPQHF.

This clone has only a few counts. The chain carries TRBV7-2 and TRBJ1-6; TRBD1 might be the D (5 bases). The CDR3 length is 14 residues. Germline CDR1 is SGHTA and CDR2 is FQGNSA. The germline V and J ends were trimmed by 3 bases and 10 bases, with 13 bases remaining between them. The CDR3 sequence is CASSLRQTNSPLHF. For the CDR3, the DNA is TGTGCCAGCAGCTTGAGACAGACAAACTCACCCCTCCACTTT. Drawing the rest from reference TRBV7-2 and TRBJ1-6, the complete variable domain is GAGVSQSPSNKVTEKGKDVELRCDPISGHTALYWYRQSLGQGLEFLIYFQGNSAPDKSGLPSDRFSAERTGGSVSTLTIQRTQQEDSAVYLCASSLRQTNSPLHFGNGTRLTVT.

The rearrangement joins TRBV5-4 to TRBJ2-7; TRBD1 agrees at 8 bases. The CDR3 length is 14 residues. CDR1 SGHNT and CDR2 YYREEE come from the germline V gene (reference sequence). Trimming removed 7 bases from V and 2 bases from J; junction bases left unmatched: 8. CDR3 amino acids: CASGNRDRPYEQYF. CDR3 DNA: TGTGCCAGCGGAAACCGGGACAGGCCCTACGAGCAGTACTTC.